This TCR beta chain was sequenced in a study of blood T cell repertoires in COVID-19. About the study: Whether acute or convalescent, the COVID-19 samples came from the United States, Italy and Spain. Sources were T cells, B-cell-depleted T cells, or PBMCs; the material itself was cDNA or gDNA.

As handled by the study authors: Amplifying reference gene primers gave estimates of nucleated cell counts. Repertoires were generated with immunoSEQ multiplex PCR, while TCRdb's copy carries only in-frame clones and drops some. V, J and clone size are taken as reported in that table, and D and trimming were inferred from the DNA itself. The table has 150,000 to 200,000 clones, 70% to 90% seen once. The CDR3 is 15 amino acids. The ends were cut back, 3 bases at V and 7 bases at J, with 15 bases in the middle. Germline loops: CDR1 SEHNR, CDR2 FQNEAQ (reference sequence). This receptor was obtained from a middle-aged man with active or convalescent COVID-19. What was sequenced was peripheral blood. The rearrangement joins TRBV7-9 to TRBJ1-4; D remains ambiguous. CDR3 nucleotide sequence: TGTGCCAGCAGCTTGAGTGTCCTCGCAAGTGAAAAACTGTTTTTT. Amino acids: CASSLSVLASEKLFF.